This is a list of T cell receptor beta chains from one sample in a study of control samples from healthy donors and cancer patients. Method: immunoSEQ multiplex PCR; TCRdb's copy keeps in-frame clones and lacks some. The sample includes about 170,000 clones, about 90% of them seen just once. The sequenced material came from blood. The receptors derive from a woman aged 40 to 50 in good health. Each CDR3 is given with its conserved first and last residue. A D gene is named only where the DNA matches it firmly. The size field is filled for only some rows; it gives once, few, many or a size class.

j_gene	v_gene	abundance	d_gene	CDR3aa	CDR3nt
TRBJ1-6	TRBV6-5	.	.	CASSPGGVDNSPLHF	TGTGCCAGCAGTCCCGGTGGGGTCGATAATTCACCCCTCCACTTT
TRBJ1-1	TRBV13	.	.	CASSGGHLNTEAFF	TGTGCCAGCAGCGGAGGACACTTGAACACTGAAGCTTTCTTT
TRBJ2-7	TRBV7-9	.	.	CASGRVSEQYF	TGTGCCAGCGGGAGAGTCAGCGAGCAGTACTTC
TRBJ2-3	TRBV3-1/TRBV3-2	few	TRBD2	CASSQVGSGGVDTQYF	TGTGCCAGCAGCCAAGTAGGGAGCGGGGGGGTTGATACGCAGTATTTT
TRBJ2-5	TRBV5-6	few	TRBD2	CASSFGRVGTWETQYF	TGTGCCAGCAGCTTTGGGAGGGTCGGGACGTGGGAGACCCAGTACTTC
TRBJ2-7	TRBV28	.	.	CASREYKQSYQQYF	TGTGCCAGCAGGGAATACAAACAATCTTACCAGCAGTACTTC
TRBJ2-2	TRBV12-3/TRBV12-4	.	.	CASSPGNTGELFF	TGTGCCAGCAGCCCAGGAAACACCGGGGAGCTGTTTTTT
TRBJ2-7	TRBV3-1/TRBV3-2	.	TRBD2	CASSRHPGTSGYEQYF	TGTGCCAGCAGCCGACATCCCGGGACTAGCGGCTACGAGCAGTACTTC
TRBJ1-2	TRBV28	.	.	CASSFSRQGNKGYTF	TGTGCCAGCAGTTTCTCTCGGCAGGGGAATAAAGGCTACACCTTC
TRBJ2-7	TRBV6-1	.	TRBD2	CASSEGVAGGTYEQYF	TGTGCCAGCAGTGAAGGGGTAGCGGGGGGGACCTACGAGCAGTACTTC
TRBJ1-2	TRBV29-1	once	TRBD1	CSVGTDYGYTF	TGCAGCGTCGGGACAGACTATGGCTACACCTTC
TRBJ1-6	TRBV12-5	few	.	CASAQGLSYNSPLHF	TGTGCTAGTGCCCAGGGTTTGTCCTATAATTCACCCCTCCACTTT
TRBJ2-5	TRBV19	.	.	CASSSPDPRRDQYF	TGTGCCAGTAGTAGCCCGGACCCCAGAAGAGACCAGTACTTC
TRBJ2-7	TRBV2	.	TRBD2	CASSPPLAGGTMEQYF	TGTGCCAGCAGCCCCCCTCTAGCGGGGGGTACCATGGAGCAGTACTTC
TRBJ1-2	TRBV9	.	.	CASSVFSGAYTF	TGTGCCAGCAGCGTGTTCTCTGGCGCCTACACCTTC
TRBJ1-5	TRBV6-1	.	.	CASSEGFGASSNQPQHF	TGTGCCAGCAGTGAAGGTTTCGGTGCTTCTAGCAATCAGCCCCAGCATTTT
TRBJ1-5	TRBV23-1	few	.	CASSQSNQPQHF	TGCGCCAGCAGTCAATCCAATCAGCCCCAGCATTTT
TRBJ1-3	TRBV5-5	.	TRBD1	CASRQQGADTIYF	TGTGCCAGCAGACAACAGGGGGCGGACACCATATATTTT
TRBJ1-2	TRBV11-2	few	.	CASSLDFGGGYTF	TGTGCCAGCAGCTTAGATTTCGGGGGGGGCTACACCTTC
TRBJ2-1	TRBV21-1	.	.	CASSKAGGYNEQFF	TGTGCCAGCAGCAAAGCGGGGGGCTACAATGAGCAGTTCTTC
TRBJ1-6	TRBV24-1	.	.	CATSTQHWGSFSPLHF	TGTGCCACCAGTACTCAACATTGGGGCTCCTTTTCACCCCTCCACTTT
TRBJ1-1	TRBV27	.	.	CASSLGNMNTEAFF	TGTGCCAGCAGTTTAGGCAACATGAACACTGAAGCTTTCTTT
TRBJ2-1	TRBV27	.	TRBD2	CASSLSGGYNEQFF	TGTGCCAGCAGTTTAAGCGGGGGGTACAATGAGCAGTTCTTC
TRBJ2-5	TRBV27	.	.	CASSFSRGPQTSETQYF	TGTGCCAGCTCCTTCTCGCGCGGGCCCCAAACATCAGAGACCCAGTACTTC
TRBJ1-3	TRBV9	.	.	CASSVDTTSGNTIYF	TGTGCCAGCAGCGTAGACACAACCTCTGGAAACACCATATATTTT
TRBJ2-3	TRBV27	.	.	CASSWSPSTDTQYF	TGTGCCAGCAGTTGGAGCCCCAGCACAGATACGCAGTATTTT
TRBJ1-2	TRBV12-3/TRBV12-4	.	.	CASTMPGYGYTF	TGTGCCAGTACAATGCCTGGCTATGGCTACACCTTC
TRBJ2-2	TRBV5-1	.	TRBD1	CASSSTGGQSTGELFF	TGCGCCAGCAGCTCCACAGGGGGCCAGTCGACCGGGGAGCTGTTTTTT
TRBJ1-2	TRBV6-5	.	.	CASSYSAGLDGYTF	TGTGCCAGCAGTTACTCAGCAGGACTGGATGGCTACACCTTC
TRBJ1-6	TRBV4-1	.	.	CASSQESRPGARSYNSPLHF	TGCGCCAGCAGCCAAGAGTCCAGGCCGGGGGCGCGGTCCTATAATTCACCCCTCCACTTT
TRBJ1-1	TRBV14	.	.	CASSPGFTEAFF	TGTGCCAGCAGTCCAGGGTTCACTGAAGCTTTCTTT
TRBJ2-2	TRBV9	.	.	CASSVEVRTVPGGELFF	TGTGCCAGCAGCGTAGAGGTCCGGACAGTACCCGGCGGGGAGCTGTTTTTT
TRBJ2-7	TRBV12-3/TRBV12-4	.	.	CASSNYPVNEQYF	TGTGCCAGCAGTAATTACCCCGTGAACGAGCAGTACTTC
TRBJ2-2	TRBV12-5	.	.	CASGLVGSLENTGELFF	TGTGCTAGTGGTTTGGTAGGGAGTCTGGAGAACACCGGGGAGCTGTTTTTT
TRBJ1-5	TRBV3-1/TRBV3-2	.	.	CASSTPSGPQHF	TGTGCCAGCAGCACCCCCTCTGGCCCCCAGCATTTT
TRBJ2-7	TRBV5-1	.	.	CASSVATGKYEQYF	TGCGCCAGCAGCGTGGCGACAGGTAAATACGAGCAGTACTTC
TRBJ1-1	TRBV5-1	.	.	CASSPGPFVGMNTEAFF	TGCGCCAGCAGCCCGGGCCCCTTTGTAGGCATGAACACTGAAGCTTTCTTT
TRBJ1-5	TRBV11-2	.	.	CASSPGVSNQPQHF	TGTGCCAGCAGCCCGGGGGTTAGCAATCAGCCCCAGCATTTT
TRBJ2-3	TRBV7-2	.	.	CASKTRDTYTQYF	TGTGCCAGCAAGACTAGGGACACCTATACGCAGTATTTT
TRBJ1-2	TRBV4-2	once	.	CASSPTVGYGYTF	TGTGCCAGCAGCCCGACGGTAGGCTATGGCTACACCTTC
TRBJ1-1	TRBV13	.	TRBD1	CASSLRGGRNTEAFF	TGTGCCAGCAGCCTCAGGGGGGGAAGGAACACTGAAGCTTTCTTT
TRBJ2-2	TRBV18	.	.	CASSPFYWDGNTGELFF	TGTGCCAGCTCACCTTTTTATTGGGACGGAAACACCGGGGAGCTGTTTTTT
TRBJ2-7	TRBV7-2	.	TRBD1	CASSDGTGVAEQYF	TGTGCCAGCAGCGACGGGACAGGGGTAGCCGAGCAGTACTTC
TRBJ1-4	TRBV29-1	.	TRBD1	CSVAGGQPNEKLFF	TGCAGCGTTGCTGGGGGACAGCCTAATGAAAAACTGTTTTTT
TRBJ2-7	TRBV6-6	.	TRBD2	CASGSAGTSGDEQYF	TGTGCCAGCGGATCCGCCGGGACTAGCGGGGACGAGCAGTACTTC
TRBJ2-2	TRBV2	.	TRBD2	CASSGLAGGTGELFF	TGTGCCAGCAGTGGACTAGCGGGGGGGACCGGGGAGCTGTTTTTT
TRBJ1-6	TRBV9	.	.	CASSVVPQGNSPLHF	TGTGCCAGCAGCGTAGTGCCACAGGGTAATTCACCCCTCCACTTT
TRBJ1-6	TRBV27	.	.	CASSLSGNSPLHF	TGTGCCAGCAGTTTGAGTGGAAATTCACCCCTCCACTTT
TRBJ1-3	TRBV5-6	.	.	CASSLGIFSGNTIYF	TGTGCCAGCAGCTTGGGCATCTTCTCTGGAAACACCATATATTTT
TRBJ2-7	TRBV28	.	.	CASSSYDSPIQYF	TGTGCCAGCAGCTCTTATGACAGTCCTATTCAGTACTTC
TRBJ1-2	TRBV27	few	.	CASSLSRAGYGYTF	TGTGCCAGCAGTTTATCGAGGGCAGGGTATGGCTACACCTTC